This T cell receptor (beta chain) was documented in a study of blood T cell repertoires in COVID-19. V was shortened by 1 base and J by 4 bases, with 18 bases between the two germline ends. The CDR3 extends over 18 amino acids. The germline V gene encodes CDR1 SGHDT and CDR2 YYEEEE. Patients from Seattle were sampled longitudinally, starting during active infection. TCRdb keeps only in-frame clones here, not all; method: immunoSEQ multiplex PCR. The data show tens of thousands of clones, roughly three quarters seen once. The sample consisted of peripheral blood. This chain joins TRBV5-6 and TRBJ1-6, with D perhaps matching TRBD1 (5 bases). The clonotype originates from a man in his sixties with COVID-19, enrolled during active disease. CDR3 in DNA: TGTGCCAGCAGCTTGTGGGGCCCCCCGACGGAATATAATTCACCCCTCCACTTT. Its translation: CASSLWGPPTEYNSPLHF.